These T cell receptor beta chains were read from a single sample in a study of blood T cell repertoires in COVID-19. Here immunoSEQ multiplex PCR was the method, and the copy in TCRdb shows in-frame clones only, minus some. This repertoire shows around 220,000 clones, around 88% found once; its top ten account for roughly 1.5%. Specimen: peripheral blood. Receptors originate from a man between 18 and 29 years old with active or convalescent COVID-19. Both conserved end residues are part of each CDR3. D genes are given only for firm matches. Size is omitted from some rows. Given values are once, few, many or a class for expanded clones.

V	size	J	D	CDR3	DNA
TRBV7-9	many	TRBJ2-3	TRBD1	CASSSRDRGYVTQYF	TGTGCCAGCAGCTCCCGGGACAGGGGGTATGTTACGCAGTATTTT
TRBV5-1	.	TRBJ1-6	TRBD1	CASRMGQTNSPLHF	TGCGCCAGCAGGATGGGACAGACTAATTCACCCCTCCACTTT
TRBV20-1	.	TRBJ2-7	.	CSGGQNEQYF	TGCAGCGGGGGACAGAACGAGCAGTACTTC
TRBV3-1/TRBV3-2	.	TRBJ2-1	.	CASSPGTVNEQFF	TGTGCCAGCAGCCCCGGGACTGTCAATGAGCAGTTCTTC
TRBV19	few	TRBJ2-7	.	CASSINGANLGGSYEQYF	TGTGCCAGTAGTATTAACGGAGCCAACCTCGGGGGCTCCTACGAGCAGTACTTC
TRBV5-1	.	TRBJ1-2	.	CASSSDTSNYGYTF	TGCGCCAGCAGCTCGGACACTTCTAACTATGGCTACACCTTC
TRBV25-1	.	TRBJ1-2	.	CASYAINREGLYGYTF	TGTGCCAGCTATGCTATAAACAGGGAAGGCCTCTATGGCTACACCTTC
TRBV7-2	few	TRBJ1-6	TRBD1	CASSFLSGGWVDSPLHF	TGTGCCAGCAGCTTTTTATCAGGGGGTTGGGTAGATTCACCCCTCCACTTT
TRBV28	.	TRBJ2-4	TRBD1	CASRNRDGTGGRLLAKNIQYF	TGTGCCAGCAGGAATCGTGACGGGACAGGGGGCCGACTACTAGCCAAAAACATTCAGTACTTC
TRBV7-6	.	TRBJ2-1	TRBD1	CASSPTGQGSREQFF	TGTGCCAGCAGCCCGACCGGACAGGGAAGTCGTGAGCAGTTCTTC
TRBV11-3	.	TRBJ1-2	TRBD1	CASSTGAWTGGNGYTF	TGTGCCAGCAGCACTGGGGCCTGGACAGGGGGTAACGGCTACACCTTC
TRBV5-6	.	TRBJ1-6	.	CASSLEADDNSPLHF	TGTGCCAGCAGCTTGGAAGCGGATGATAATTCACCCCTCCACTTT
TRBV5-1	.	TRBJ2-7	.	CASSPGVDRKFTYEQYF	TGCGCCAGCAGCCCAGGAGTAGACAGAAAATTTACCTACGAGCAGTACTTC
TRBV6-5	few	TRBJ2-2	TRBD1	CASSSTGSTGELFF	TGTGCCAGCAGTTCGACAGGGTCGACCGGGGAGCTGTTTTTT
TRBV9	.	TRBJ2-3	.	CASSVVGATDTQYF	TGTGCCAGCAGCGTAGTAGGGGCCACAGATACGCAGTATTTT
TRBV29-1	.	TRBJ1-1	TRBD1	CSTAKGQAYTEAFF	TGCAGCACGGCTAAAGGACAGGCATACACTGAAGCTTTCTTT
TRBV6-5	once	TRBJ2-7	.	CASSYSPTTDYEQYF	TGTGCCAGCAGTTACTCTCCCACGACAGACTACGAGCAGTACTTC
TRBV19	.	TRBJ2-5	TRBD2	CASSIPSGGSQETQYF	TGTGCCAGTAGTATCCCCAGCGGGGGATCTCAAGAGACCCAGTACTTC
TRBV6-1	.	TRBJ1-1	.	CASSDLGQGNPNTEAFF	TGTGCCAGCAGTGATCTCGGCCAGGGAAACCCGAACACTGAAGCTTTCTTT
TRBV9	.	TRBJ2-1	.	CASSVGRADGQFF	TGTGCCAGCAGCGTTGGCAGGGCAGATGGGCAGTTCTTC
TRBV5-4	.	TRBJ2-2	TRBD2	CASSVGLAENTGELFF	TGTGCCAGCAGCGTCGGACTAGCGGAAAACACCGGGGAGCTGTTTTTT
TRBV28	few	TRBJ2-7	.	CASRRLGNVAGTDYEQYF	TGTGCCAGCCGACGGTTGGGGAATGTTGCGGGGACAGATTACGAGCAGTACTTC
TRBV28	.	TRBJ1-1	.	CASSPKGGPNTEAFF	TGTGCCAGCAGTCCCAAAGGGGGTCCAAACACTGAAGCTTTCTTT
TRBV24-1	.	TRBJ2-3	.	CATSESGFRSTDTQYF	TGTGCCACCAGTGAGTCAGGTTTCCGTAGCACAGATACGCAGTATTTT